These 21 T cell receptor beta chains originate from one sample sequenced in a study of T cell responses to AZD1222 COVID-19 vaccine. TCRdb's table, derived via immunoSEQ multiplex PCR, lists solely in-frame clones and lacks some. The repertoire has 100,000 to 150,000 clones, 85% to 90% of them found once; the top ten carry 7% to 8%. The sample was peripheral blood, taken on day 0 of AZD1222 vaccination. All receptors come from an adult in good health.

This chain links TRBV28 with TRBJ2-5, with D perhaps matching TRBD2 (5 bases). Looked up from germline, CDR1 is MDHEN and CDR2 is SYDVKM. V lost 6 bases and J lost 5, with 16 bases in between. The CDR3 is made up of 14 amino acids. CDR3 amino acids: CASSGMGSGETQYF. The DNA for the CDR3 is TGTGCCAGCAGCGGAATGGGATCGGGGGAGACCCAGTACTTC.

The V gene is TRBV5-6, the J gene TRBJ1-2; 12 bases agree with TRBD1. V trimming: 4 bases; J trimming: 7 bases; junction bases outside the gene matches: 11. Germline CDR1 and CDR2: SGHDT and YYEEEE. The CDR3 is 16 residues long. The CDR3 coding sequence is TGTGCCAGCAGCGCTGGGACAGGGGGCGCCAGTCGTGGCTACACCTTC. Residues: CASSAGTGGASRGYTF.

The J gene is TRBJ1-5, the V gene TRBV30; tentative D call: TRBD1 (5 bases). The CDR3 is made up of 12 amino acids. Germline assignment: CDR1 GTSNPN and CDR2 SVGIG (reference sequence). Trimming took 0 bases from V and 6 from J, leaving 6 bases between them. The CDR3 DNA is TGTGCCTGGAGTGTGGGGGGTCAGCCCCAGCATTTT. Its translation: CAWSVGGQPQHF.

CDR3 sequence (DNA): TGTGCCAGTAGTATTAATAATAGGAATACCTACGAGCAGTACTTC. It encodes CASSINNRNTYEQYF. V and J are TRBV19 and TRBJ2-7; D is unresolved. V lost 3 bases to trimming and J lost 2 bases, with 14 bases between them. CDR3 size: 15 residues. CDR1 is LNHDA and CDR2 is SQIVND in the germline V gene (reference sequence).

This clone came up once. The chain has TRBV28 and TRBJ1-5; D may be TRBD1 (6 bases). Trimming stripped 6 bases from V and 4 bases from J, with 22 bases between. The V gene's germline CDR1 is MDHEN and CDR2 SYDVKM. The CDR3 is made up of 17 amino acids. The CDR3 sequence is CASSPLPQGLGNQPQHF. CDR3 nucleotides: TGTGCCAGCAGCCCCCTCCCCCAGGGGTTGGGGAATCAGCCCCAGCATTTT.

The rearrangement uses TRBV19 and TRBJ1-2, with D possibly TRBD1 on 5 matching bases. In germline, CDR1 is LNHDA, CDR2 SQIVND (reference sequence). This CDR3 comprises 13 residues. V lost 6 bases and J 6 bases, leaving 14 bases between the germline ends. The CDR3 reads CASRPAAGDGYTF. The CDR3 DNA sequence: TGTGCCAGTAGACCCGCGGCGGGGGATGGCTACACCTTC. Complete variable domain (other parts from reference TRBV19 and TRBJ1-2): DGGITQSPKYLFRKEGQNVTLSCEQNLNHDAMYWYRQDPGQGLRLIYYSQIVNDFQKGDIAEGYSVSREKKESFPLTVTSAQKNPTAFYLCASRPAAGDGYTFGSGTRLTVV.

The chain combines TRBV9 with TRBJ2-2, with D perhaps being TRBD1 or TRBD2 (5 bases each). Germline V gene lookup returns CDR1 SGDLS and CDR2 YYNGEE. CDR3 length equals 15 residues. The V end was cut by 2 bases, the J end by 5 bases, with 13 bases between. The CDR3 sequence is CASSVQGRETGELFF. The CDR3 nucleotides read TGTGCCAGCAGCGTGCAGGGACGCGAAACCGGGGAGCTGTTTTTT.

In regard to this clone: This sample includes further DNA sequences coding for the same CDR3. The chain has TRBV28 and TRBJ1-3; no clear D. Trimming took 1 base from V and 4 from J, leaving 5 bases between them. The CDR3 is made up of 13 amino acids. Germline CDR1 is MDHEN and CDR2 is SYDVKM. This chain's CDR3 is CASSLFSGNTIYF. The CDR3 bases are TGTGCCAGCAGTTTATTCTCCGGAAACACCATATATTTT.

CDR3 in amino acids: CASTSLGRGAAFGKLFF. The CDR3 DNA is TGTGCCAGCACCTCACTGGGCCGCGGGGCCGCCTTTGGAAAACTGTTTTTT. The V call is TRBV3-1 (or the pseudogene TRBV3-2), the J call TRBJ1-4, with D tentatively TRBD1 (5 bases). V lost 7 bases, J lost 10 bases, and 28 bases lay in between. CDR3 size: 17 residues. Germline V lookup: CDR1 LGHDT, CDR2 YNNKEL (reference sequence).

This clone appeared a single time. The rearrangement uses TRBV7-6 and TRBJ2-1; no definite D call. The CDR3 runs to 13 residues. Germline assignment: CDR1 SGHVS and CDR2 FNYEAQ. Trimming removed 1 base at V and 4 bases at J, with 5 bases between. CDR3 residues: CASSLGFYNEQFF. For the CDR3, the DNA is TGTGCCAGCAGCTTAGGTTTTTACAATGAGCAGTTCTTC.

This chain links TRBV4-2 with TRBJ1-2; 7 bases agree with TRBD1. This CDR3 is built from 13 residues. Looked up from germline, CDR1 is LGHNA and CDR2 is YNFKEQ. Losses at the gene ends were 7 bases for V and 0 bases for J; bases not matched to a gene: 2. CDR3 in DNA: TGTGCCAGCATGGGACAGACTAACTATGGCTACACCTTC. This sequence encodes CASMGQTNYGYTF.

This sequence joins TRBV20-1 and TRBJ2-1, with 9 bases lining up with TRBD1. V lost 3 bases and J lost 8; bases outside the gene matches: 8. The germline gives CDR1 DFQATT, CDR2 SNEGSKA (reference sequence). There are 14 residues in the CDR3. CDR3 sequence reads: CSASADRGYDEQFF. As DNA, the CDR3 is TGCAGTGCTAGTGCGGACAGGGGATATGATGAGCAGTTCTTC.

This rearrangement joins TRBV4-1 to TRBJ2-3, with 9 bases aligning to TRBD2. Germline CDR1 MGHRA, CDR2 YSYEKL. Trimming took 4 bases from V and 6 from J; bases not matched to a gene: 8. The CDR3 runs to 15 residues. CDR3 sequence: CASSPRTSVSDTQYF. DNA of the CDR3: TGCGCCAGCAGCCCCCGGACTAGCGTATCCGATACGCAGTATTTT.

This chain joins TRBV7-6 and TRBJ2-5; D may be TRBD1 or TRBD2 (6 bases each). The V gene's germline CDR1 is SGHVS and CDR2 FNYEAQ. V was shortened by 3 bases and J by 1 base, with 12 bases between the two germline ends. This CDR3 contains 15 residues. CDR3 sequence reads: CASSFSGALQETQYF. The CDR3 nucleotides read TGTGCCAGCAGCTTCTCGGGGGCCCTCCAAGAGACCCAGTACTTC.

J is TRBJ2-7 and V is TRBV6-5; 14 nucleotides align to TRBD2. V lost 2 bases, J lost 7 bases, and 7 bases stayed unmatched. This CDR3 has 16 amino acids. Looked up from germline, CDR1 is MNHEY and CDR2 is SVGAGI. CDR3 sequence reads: CASSYRLAGGVWEQYF. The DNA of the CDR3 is TGTGCCAGCAGTTACAGACTAGCGGGGGGGGTTTGGGAGCAGTACTTC.

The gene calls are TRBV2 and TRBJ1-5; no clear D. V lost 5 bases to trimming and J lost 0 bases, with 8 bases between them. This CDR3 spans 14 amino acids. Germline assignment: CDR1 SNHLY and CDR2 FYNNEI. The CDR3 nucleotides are TGTGCCAGCAGTCCGGTCGATAGCAATCAGCCCCAGCATTTT. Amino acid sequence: CASSPVDSNQPQHF.

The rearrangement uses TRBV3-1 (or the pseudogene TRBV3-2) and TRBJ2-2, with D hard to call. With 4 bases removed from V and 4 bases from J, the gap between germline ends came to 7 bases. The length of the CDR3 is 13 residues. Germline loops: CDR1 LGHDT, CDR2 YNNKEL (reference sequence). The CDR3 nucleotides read TGTGCCAGCAGCCGCAAGGGCACCGGGGAGCTGTTTTTT. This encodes CASSRKGTGELFF.

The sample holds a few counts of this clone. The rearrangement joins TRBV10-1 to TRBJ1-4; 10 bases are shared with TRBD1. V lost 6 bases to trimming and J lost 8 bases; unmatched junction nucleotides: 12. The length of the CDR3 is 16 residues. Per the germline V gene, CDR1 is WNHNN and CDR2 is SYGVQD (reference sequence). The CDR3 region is CASSPGTGASEEKLFF. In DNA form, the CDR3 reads TGCGCCAGCAGCCCCGGGACAGGGGCCTCCGAGGAAAAACTGTTTTTT.

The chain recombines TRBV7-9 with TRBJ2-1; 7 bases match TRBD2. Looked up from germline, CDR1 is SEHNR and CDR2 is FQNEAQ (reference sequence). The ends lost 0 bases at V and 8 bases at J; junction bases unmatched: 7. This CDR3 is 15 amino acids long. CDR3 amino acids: CASSLASLASDEQFF. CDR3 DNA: TGTGCCAGCAGCTTAGCCTCACTAGCGAGCGATGAGCAGTTCTTC.

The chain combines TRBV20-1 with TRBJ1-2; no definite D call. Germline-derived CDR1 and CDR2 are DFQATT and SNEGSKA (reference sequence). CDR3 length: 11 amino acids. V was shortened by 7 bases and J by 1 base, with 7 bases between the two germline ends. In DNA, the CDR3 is TGCAGTGGGAGCAGTAACTATGGCTACACCTTC. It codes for CSGSSNYGYTF.

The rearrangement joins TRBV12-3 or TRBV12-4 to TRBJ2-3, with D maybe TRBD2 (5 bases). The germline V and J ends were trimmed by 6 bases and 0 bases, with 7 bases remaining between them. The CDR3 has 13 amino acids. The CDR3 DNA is TGTGCCAGCAGGGGAGAGAGCACAGATACGCAGTATTTT. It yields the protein CASRGESTDTQYF.